A selection of T cell receptor beta chains follows, all from one sample in a study of blood T cell repertoires in COVID-19. Sequencing was performed with immunoSEQ multiplex PCR; in TCRdb, only in-frame clones are kept and a portion is missing. This table has under 300,000 clones, about 88% appearing once. Sequenced sample: peripheral blood. Source of these receptors: a woman aged 40 to 55 who had recovered from COVID-19. CDR3s include the opening cysteine and the closing phenylalanine or tryptophan. The order of the fields is J gene, D gene, clone size, V gene, CDR3 DNA, CDR3 protein. A D gene is named only where the DNA matches it firmly. Size tells how often a clone was seen (once, few, many) or the class of an expanded clone, and some rows leave it out.

J: TRBJ2-7; D: NA; size: NA; V: TRBV11-3; DNA: TGTGCCAGCAGCTTAGTGAGTGGGTTCGGGGACGAGCAGTACTTC; CDR3: CASSLVSGFGDEQYF
J: TRBJ2-7; D: NA; size: NA; V: TRBV6-4; DNA: TGTGCCAGCAGCCCCGCAGGGGCATACGAGCAGTACTTC; CDR3: CASSPAGAYEQYF
J: TRBJ2-3; D: TRBD1; size: NA; V: TRBV28; DNA: TGTGCCAGCACCCGGCCTGGGACAGGGGGCACAGATACGCAGTATTTT; CDR3: CASTRPGTGGTDTQYF
J: TRBJ1-4; D: NA; size: NA; V: TRBV25-1; DNA: TGTGCCAGCAGTGAAAAGGGGTTGGGTGAAAAACTGTTTTTT; CDR3: CASSEKGLGEKLFF
J: TRBJ2-2; D: TRBD2; size: NA; V: TRBV2; DNA: TGTGCCAGCAGGAGACTCGGGGGGACCGGGGAGCTGTTTTTT; CDR3: CASRRLGGTGELFF
J: TRBJ1-2; D: NA; size: few; V: TRBV4-1; DNA: TGCGCCAGCACCTCCTCCTTGGGACTCTGGGGAGGCTACACCTTC; CDR3: CASTSSLGLWGGYTF
J: TRBJ1-2; D: NA; size: once; V: TRBV18; DNA: TGTGCCAGCTCACCACAGGGAGACTATGGCTACACCTTC; CDR3: CASSPQGDYGYTF
J: TRBJ2-3; D: NA; size: once; V: TRBV4-2; DNA: TGTGCCAGCAGCCAATCCGGAGGGGGCACAGATACGCAGTATTTT; CDR3: CASSQSGGGTDTQYF
J: TRBJ2-1; D: NA; size: few; V: TRBV5-1; DNA: TGCGCCAGCACTCTTGCACCCACGCGATACAATGAGCAGTTCTTC; CDR3: CASTLAPTRYNEQFF
J: TRBJ1-2; D: TRBD1; size: NA; V: TRBV11-3; DNA: TGTGCCAGCAGCTTAGGGGATGACAGGGCCGTAAGAGGCTACACCTTC; CDR3: CASSLGDDRAVRGYTF
J: TRBJ2-1; D: NA; size: few; V: TRBV2; DNA: TGTGCCAGCGTTTGGGGAGACCTAAAAGAGCAGTTCTTC; CDR3: CASVWGDLKEQFF
J: TRBJ2-3; D: TRBD2; size: NA; V: TRBV4-3; DNA: TGCGCCAGCAGCCACGGACTAGCGGGGTATGCATCTAGCACAGATACGCAGTATTTT; CDR3: CASSHGLAGYASSTDTQYF
J: TRBJ2-5; D: TRBD2; size: NA; V: TRBV5-1; DNA: TGCGCCAGCAGGACTAGCGGGGGGGCAGAGACCCAGTACTTC; CDR3: CASRTSGGAETQYF
J: TRBJ2-7; D: TRBD1; size: NA; V: TRBV6-2/TRBV6-3; DNA: TGTGCCAGCAGTTACTCCGGGACAGGGACCCACGAGCAGTACTTC; CDR3: CASSYSGTGTHEQYF
J: TRBJ2-7; D: TRBD2; size: NA; V: TRBV5-1; DNA: TGCGCCAGCAGCTTTAGCGGGAGTGAGTCCTACGAGCAGTACTTC; CDR3: CASSFSGSESYEQYF
J: TRBJ2-6; D: TRBD1; size: once; V: TRBV19; DNA: TGTGCCAGTAGTAGGGACAGCTCTGGGGCCAACGTCCTGACTTTC; CDR3: CASSRDSSGANVLTF
J: TRBJ1-3; D: TRBD1; size: NA; V: TRBV28; DNA: TGTGCCAGCAGTTTATTCCGGGACAGCTCTGGAAACACCATATATTTT; CDR3: CASSLFRDSSGNTIYF